A selection of T cell receptor beta chains follows, all from one sample in a study of T cells in Graves' hyperthyroidism and ophthalmopathy. MiXCR, applied by TCRdb to the multiplex PCR reads, yields one record per CDR3 protein. Counted here are some 560,000 distinct CDR3 sequences, 15% to 17% occurring once; the ten biggest clones make up under 8%. Sequencing input: blood. These receptors all stem from a woman aged 25-40 years with Graves' hyperthyroidism. CDR3s include the opening cysteine and the closing phenylalanine or tryptophan. D genes are given only for firm matches. Where a row states a size, it is once, few, many or the class of an expanded clone; other rows omit it.

j_call clone_size d_call v_call cdr3_nt cdr3_aa
TRBJ2-1 few . TRBV19 TGTGCCAGTAGGGCTAGCGCCAATGAGCAGTTCTTC CASRASANEQFF
TRBJ2-7 many TRBD1 TRBV30 TGTGCCTCGACAGGGTCTGGTTTGTGGGAGCAGTACTTC CASTGSGLWEQYF
TRBJ1-5 many . TRBV30 TGTGCCTGGAGTGCCAGTGAGGGCCAGCCCCAGCATTTT CAWSASEGQPQHF
TRBJ2-7 many TRBD2 TRBV20-1 TGCAGTGCTAGGGGGACTAGCGGGAGTAACGAGCAGTACTTC CSARGTSGSNEQYF
TRBJ2-2 many TRBD1 TRBV7-2 TGTGCCAGCAACCCAGGAACAGGGGCTAGGACCGGGGAGCTGTTTTTT CASNPGTGARTGELFF
TRBJ2-7 many TRBD2 TRBV27 TGTGCCAGCTCGGCAGCGGGGGCCGGGTACGAGCAGTACTTC CASSAAGAGYEQYF
TRBJ2-1 once . TRBV6-2/TRBV6-3 TGTGCCAGCAGCTGGAAATATGAGGAGTTCTTC CASSWKYEEFF
TRBJ2-2 . . TRBV20-1 TGCAGTGCTAGTGTGCCAACTTTGATCCCAGGCACCGGGGAGCTGTTTTTT CSASVPTLIPGTGELFF
TRBJ2-7 many . TRBV28 TGTGCCAGCAGCGGTCCGGACTTCTACGAGCAGTACTTC CASSGPDFYEQYF
TRBJ2-7 many . TRBV6-5 TGTGCCAGCAGTTACTCTCGGGGACAAAACTACGAGCAGTACTTC CASSYSRGQNYEQYF
TRBJ2-2 many . TRBV7-3 TGTGCCAGCAGCCCTAGAGGGACGGAGGAGCTGTTTTTT CASSPRGTEELFF
TRBJ2-4 . TRBD1 TRBV7-2 TGTGCCAGCAGCTTAGCCGGACAGGGCTACATTCAGTACTTC CASSLAGQGYIQYF
TRBJ1-1 many TRBD1 TRBV7-2 TGTGCCAGCAGCGTAGACAGGGGGGGGAACACTGAAGCTTTCTTT CASSVDRGGNTEAFF
TRBJ2-1 few TRBD2 TRBV11-3 TGTGCCAGCAGCCAAAGGACTAGCGGGAGCCATCTCAGTGAGCAGTTCTTC CASSQRTSGSHLSEQFF
TRBJ1-1 many TRBD1 TRBV28 TGTGCCAGCAGTTTTAGGGACAGGGCGTCTGAAGCTTTCTTT CASSFRDRASEAFF
TRBJ2-5 many . TRBV5-1 TGCGCCAGCAGCATTCCGGGACCCGCAACGACCCAGTACTTC CASSIPGPATTQYF
TRBJ1-4 few . TRBV7-9 TGTGCCAGCAGCCCGGGGGAGGGGACTGAAAAACTGTTTTTT CASSPGEGTEKLFF
TRBJ2-3 . . TRBV19 TGTGCCAGTAGTATAGATCGAAGAGGTCCTAGCACAGATACGCAGTATTTT CASSIDRRGPSTDTQYF
TRBJ1-4 few . TRBV28 TGTGCCAGCAGTTTAGTCAGGGGAGATGAAAAACTGTTTTTT CASSLVRGDEKLFF
TRBJ2-7 few TRBD1 TRBV20-1 TGCAGTGCCATGTCCGGGACAGGGTCCTACGAGCAGTACTTC CSAMSGTGSYEQYF
TRBJ1-1 many TRBD1 TRBV6-2/TRBV6-3 TGTGCCAGCAGTCCCGGGACAGGATGGACTGAAGCTTTCTTT CASSPGTGWTEAFF
TRBJ2-7 . . TRBV30 TGTGCCTGGAGTGGTCGTTCGTATGGCTACGAGCAGTACTTC CAWSGRSYGYEQYF
TRBJ2-5 many TRBD2 TRBV14 TGTGCCAGCAGCCAAGTCGGGGGGACGGCTGGGACCCAGTACTTC CASSQVGGTAGTQYF
TRBJ2-4 many TRBD2 TRBV28 TGTGCCATCAGGGAGGGCCCCATTCAGTACTTC CAIREGPIQYF
TRBJ2-7 few TRBD2 TRBV6-1 TGTGCCAGCAGCCCTACGGGACTAGCGGGAGGTTACGAGCAGTACTTC CASSPTGLAGGYEQYF
TRBJ2-1 . . TRBV10-3 TGTGCCATCAGTGATTATCGGGACCATGAGCAGTTCTTC CAISDYRDHEQFF
TRBJ1-2 many . TRBV10-3 TGTGCCATCAATCCAATAGGGTCTAACTATGGCTACACCTTC CAINPIGSNYGYTF
TRBJ2-3 many . TRBV20-1 TGCAGTGCTAGATACGCGGGCGACACAGATACGCAGTATTTT CSARYAGDTDTQYF
TRBJ2-7 . TRBD1 TRBV4-2 TGTGCCAGCAGCCAAGGTGGTGGTAGACAGGGGGATCGGTACGAGCAGTACTTC CASSQGGGRQGDRYEQYF
TRBJ1-1 many . TRBV18 TGTGCCAGCTCGCCTGTCCGGGTCGACACTGAAGCTTTCTTT CASSPVRVDTEAFF
TRBJ1-5 few TRBD1 TRBV30 TGTGCCTGGAGTGGGCGGACAGGGGCGTTTTTTGGTGATCAGCCCCAGCATTTT CAWSGRTGAFFGDQPQHF
TRBJ2-7 many . TRBV3-1 TGTGCCAGCAGCCAAGATTCAACGGGAACCAACTACGAGCAGTACTTC CASSQDSTGTNYEQYF
TRBJ2-7 . TRBD1 TRBV9 TGTGCCAGCAGCGCCCAGACAGGGATGGGCGAGCAGTACTTC CASSAQTGMGEQYF
TRBJ2-2 many . TRBV7-2 TGTGCCAGCAGCTTAGGACTGCTCGTCGGGGAGCTGTTTTTT CASSLGLLVGELFF
TRBJ2-2 . TRBD2 TRBV9 TGTGCCAGCAGCCCCTCCAGGGCTAGCGGGCTAACCGGGGAGCTGTTTTTT CASSPSRASGLTGELFF
TRBJ2-1 few TRBD2 TRBV27 TGTGCCAGCAAACCGGGACTAGCATTCAATGAGCAGTTCTTC CASKPGLAFNEQFF
TRBJ2-3 few . TRBV20-1 TGCAGTGCTATAACGGCCGGGGGCTCAGATACGCAGTATTTT CSAITAGGSDTQYF
TRBJ2-1 many . TRBV20-1 TGCAGTGCTAGGGAGGACCTGTCCTACAATGAGCAGTTCTTC CSAREDLSYNEQFF
TRBJ1-1 . TRBD1 TRBV6-5 TGTGCCAGCAGTTACTCGTGGACAGGGGCAGGAACTGAAGCTTTCTTT CASSYSWTGAGTEAFF
TRBJ2-2 many . TRBV7-9 TGTGCCAGCAGCTTACCGACAGGGAACACCGGGGAGCTGTTTTTT CASSLPTGNTGELFF
TRBJ2-3 many . TRBV7-9 TGTGCCAGCAGCTTAGCTGTAGATACGCAGTATTTT CASSLAVDTQYF
TRBJ2-6 many . TRBV5-8 TGTGCCAGCAGCTTAGACTCTGGGGCCAACGTCCTGACTTTC CASSLDSGANVLTF
TRBJ2-7 many . TRBV15 TGTGCCACCAGCCTGACTAGGTCGGGGGAGCAGTACTTC CATSLTRSGEQYF
TRBJ2-1 . TRBD2 TRBV27 TGTGCCAGCAGGGGACTAGCGGGAGCTTATGAGCAGTTCTTC CASRGLAGAYEQFF
TRBJ1-1 many TRBD1 TRBV20-1 TGCAGTGCCTGGAAGGGACAGGGTCTATCTGAAGCTTTCTTT CSAWKGQGLSEAFF
TRBJ2-7 . . TRBV20-1 TGCAGTGCTAGGGCGGCGGGAAGGAGCTCCTACGAGCAGTACTTC CSARAAGRSSYEQYF
TRBJ1-2 many . TRBV30 TGTGCCTGGACCCGAGGGGGGATCTATGGCTACACCTTC CAWTRGGIYGYTF
TRBJ2-2 few . TRBV6-4 TGTGCCAGCAGAAAGGGGACCGGGGAGCTGTTTTTT CASRKGTGELFF
TRBJ1-1 . . TRBV9 TGTGCCAGCAGCGTAAAGGGGCAGAACACTGAAGCTTTCTTT CASSVKGQNTEAFF
TRBJ2-2 many TRBD2 TRBV12-3/TRBV12-4 TGTGCCAGCAGCGGACTAGCGGGAAAATCCGGGGAGCTGTTTTTT CASSGLAGKSGELFF
TRBJ2-1 . TRBD2 TRBV10-3 TGTGCCATCAGTGAGCCCGCTAGCGGGACATTCAATGAGCAGTTCTTC CAISEPASGTFNEQFF
TRBJ1-1 many . TRBV18 TGTGCCAGCTCATCGAATTCCCACACTGAAGCTTTCTTT CASSSNSHTEAFF
TRBJ2-7 few TRBD2 TRBV7-8 TGTGCCAACAGCTTAGATGGGACTAGCTACGAGCAGTACTTC CANSLDGTSYEQYF
TRBJ2-3 few . TRBV9 TGTGCCAGTTCGCGGATGGGGCCGGTGGCAGATACGCAGTATTTT CASSRMGPVADTQYF
TRBJ1-5 few . TRBV18 TGTGCCAGCTCTCACGGGGCCCCGGAGCCCCAGCATTTT CASSHGAPEPQHF